The T cell receptor beta chain described here comes from a study of PD-1 blockade in classical Hodgkin lymphoma. A remark on this clone: The antigen is undetermined.

Time point reported: newly diagnosed, previously untreated cHL patient sample. Assay used: immunoSEQ multiplex PCR; TCRdb lists only in-frame clones, some missing. The profile shows under 20,000 clones, 87% of them singletons. Study observations and caveats: It was reported that newly diagnosed patients had less baseline TCR diversity than healthy donors.

The sequence was collected from a human donor with classical Hodgkin lymphoma. What was sequenced was peripheral blood mononuclear cells (PBMCs).

The CDR3 here is CASSVAWGTTGNEQFF. The CDR3, as DNA: TGTGCCAGCAGCGTAGCATGGGGTACTACGGGCAATGAGCAGTTCTTC. The chain uses TRBV9 and TRBJ2-1, with D hard to call. CDR1 and CDR2 from the germline V gene are SGDLS and YYNGEE. CDR3 length: 16 residues. V lost 0 bases and J 6 bases, leaving 16 bases between the germline ends.